This entry describes one T cell receptor beta chain. Its antigen is still unknown. No much larger clone exists at a distance of one base, and base qualities are not known. The sample comes from a study of brain T cells in children with intractable seizures listed by TCRdb under 2021. Study-wide context: Resected brain tissue from 53 pediatric epilepsy surgery cases was initially screened for immune gene transcripts with a NanoString immunology panel. Among the approximately twelve selected surgery cases, pre-surgery blood was additionally sequenced for eight, leaving four cases with brain tissue only. Broad study findings and their caveats: Viral specificity was inferred only from CDR3 sequence similarity, and patients' HCMV serostatus was unknown. Because sequencing depth was different between pre-surgery and post-surgery blood, clones absent from the pre-surgery sample may reflect undersampling.

The immunoSEQ assay was applied to genomic DNA to generate the TCR beta chain sequences. The original methods were these. CDR3 sequences that did not begin with the conserved framework cysteine at position 104 were removed by hand. To get clonality, the normalized Shannon's Diversity Index was subtracted from one, giving values from 0 (maximal diversity) to 1 (oligoclonal). Chi-squared comparison-of-proportions tests were used to check whether the frequency of the same CDR3 differed between samples, for example brain versus blood. Public clonotypes were found through immuneACCESS searches, while the VDJdb browser was used to judge similarity to known antiviral clonotypes. The source is immuneACCESS, and TCRdb retained only in-frame sequences with V and J called. Part of the clones is not carried over; for the studies checked, unresolved V genes explain less than half of this, and the remainder is unexplained. From that table come the V and J calls and clone size; the DNA was used to work out D and trimming. Here the sample has some 64,000 clones; approximately 95% occur a single time. The top ten clonotypes cover more than 0.35% of the sample.

The time point tag for this specimen amounts to: resected brain tissue, or blood drawn just prior to surgery. The surgery cases that showed the highest brain T cell transcript signatures were chosen for TCR beta chain sequencing of brain tissue, and of blood when it was available. Before surgery, the patients had been given at least one anti-epileptic drug. The TCR-sequenced patients were children whose drug-resistant epilepsy was caused by tuberous sclerosis complex, focal cortical dysplasia, Rasmussen encephalitis or hemimegalencephaly. The blood samples were collected right before the epilepsy surgery. The Monarch genomic DNA purification kit was used to extract bulk genomic DNA from unsorted brain tissue and whole blood. Deletion took 4 bases off V and 2 bases off J, with a span of 13 bases between the germline ends. Spanning cysteine to phenylalanine, the CDR3 consists of 15 amino acids. Just the 45-base CDR3 DNA is kept, in frame starting at base 1.

The source is a boy under two years old with focal cortical dysplasia and intractable seizures. The chain is encoded by TRBV5-3 joined to TRBJ1-5, and TRBD1 may be the D gene, going by 6 matching bases. TRBV5-3 is an ORF, with its function uncertain. Sequenced material: peripheral blood, taken at surgery. The nucleotide sequence is given as TGTGCCAGAAGCATTGGGGGCAAGGGCAATCAGCCCCAGCATTTT. The resulting protein is CARSIGGKGNQPQHF.